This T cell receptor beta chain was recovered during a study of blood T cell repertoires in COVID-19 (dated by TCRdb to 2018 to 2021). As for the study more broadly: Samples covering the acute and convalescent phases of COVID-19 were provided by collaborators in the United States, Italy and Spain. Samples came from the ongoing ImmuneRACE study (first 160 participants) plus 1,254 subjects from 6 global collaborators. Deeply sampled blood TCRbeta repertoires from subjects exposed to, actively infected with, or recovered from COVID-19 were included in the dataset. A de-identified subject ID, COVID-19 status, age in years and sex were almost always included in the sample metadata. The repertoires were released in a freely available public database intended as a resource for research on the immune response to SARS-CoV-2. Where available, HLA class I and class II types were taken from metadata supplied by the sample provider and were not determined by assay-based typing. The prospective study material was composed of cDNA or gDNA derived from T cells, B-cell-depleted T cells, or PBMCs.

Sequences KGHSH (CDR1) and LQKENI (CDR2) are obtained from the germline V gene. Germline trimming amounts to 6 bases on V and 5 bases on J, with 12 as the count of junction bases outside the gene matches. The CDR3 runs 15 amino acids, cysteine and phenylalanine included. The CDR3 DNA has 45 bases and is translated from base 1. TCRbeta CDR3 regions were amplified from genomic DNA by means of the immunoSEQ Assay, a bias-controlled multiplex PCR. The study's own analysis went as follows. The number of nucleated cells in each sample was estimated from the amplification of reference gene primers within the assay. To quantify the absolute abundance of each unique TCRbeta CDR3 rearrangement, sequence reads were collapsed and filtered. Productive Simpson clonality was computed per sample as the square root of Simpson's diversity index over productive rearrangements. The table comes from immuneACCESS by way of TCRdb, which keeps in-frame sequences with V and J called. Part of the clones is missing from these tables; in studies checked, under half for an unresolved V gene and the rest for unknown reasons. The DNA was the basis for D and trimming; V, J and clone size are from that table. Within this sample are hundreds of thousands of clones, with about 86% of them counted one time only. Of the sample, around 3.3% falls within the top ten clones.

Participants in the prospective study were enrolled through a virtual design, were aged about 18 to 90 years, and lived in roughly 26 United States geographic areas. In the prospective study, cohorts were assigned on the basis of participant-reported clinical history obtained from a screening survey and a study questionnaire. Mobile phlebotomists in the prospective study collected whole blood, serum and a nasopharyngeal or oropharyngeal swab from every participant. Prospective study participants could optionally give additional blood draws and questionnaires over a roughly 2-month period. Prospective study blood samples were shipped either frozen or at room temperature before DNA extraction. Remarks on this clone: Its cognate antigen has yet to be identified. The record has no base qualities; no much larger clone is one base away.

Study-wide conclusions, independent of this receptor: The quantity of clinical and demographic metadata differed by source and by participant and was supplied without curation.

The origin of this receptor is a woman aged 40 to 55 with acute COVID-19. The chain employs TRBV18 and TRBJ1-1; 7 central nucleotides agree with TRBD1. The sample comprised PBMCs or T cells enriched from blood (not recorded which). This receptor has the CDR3 CASSLGGGENTEAFF. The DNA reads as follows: TGTGCCAGCTCCCTCGGAGGGGGCGAGAATACTGAAGCTTTCTTT.